This T cell receptor beta chain was obtained from a study of graft-versus-host responses after intestinal transplantation. Study at large: Multivisceral, liver-intestinal, or isolated intestinal grafts were transplanted into recipients. Anti-thymocyte globulin induction was given to all recipients, followed by tacrolimus and steroids for 2 to 4 years. General observations from the study: Early after transplant, HvG clones declined as circulating GvH clones peaked. Recipient-marrow GvH clones were detected, some having first appeared in ileum or blood.

Measured with immunoSEQ multiplex PCR; TCRdb has only the in-frame clones, and not every one. The sample holds 90,000 to 95,000 clones, 85% to 95% seen once. Details on this clone: Antigen: not known.

V lost 5 bases to trimming and J lost 3 bases; unmatched junction nucleotides: 7. The CDR3 loop spans 15 amino acids. Germline V lookup: CDR1 SGHRS, CDR2 YFSETQ. The chain carries TRBV5-1 and TRBJ1-4, with TRBD1 identical over 7 bases. The TCR originated in a human donor who received an intestinal transplant. The material was unstimulated CD8+ T cells sorted from spleen or lymph node cells, obtained before intestinal transplant. The CDR3 spells CASSFVTGPNEKLFF. The DNA of the CDR3 is TGCGCCAGCAGTTTTGTGACAGGGCCTAATGAAAAACTGTTTTTT.